This TCR beta chain was sequenced in a study of PD-1 blockade in classical Hodgkin lymphoma. Findings and caveats of the study: TCR diversity rose significantly by C4D1 in CD4+ but not CD8+ cells. Reports described newly diagnosed patients as having lower baseline TCR diversity than healthy donors.

Each patient experienced a relapse that followed autologous stem cell transplantation, and brentuximab vedotin exposure varied. Some clones are missing from TCRdb's copy, which holds only in-frame ones; the method was immunoSEQ multiplex PCR. The sample records about 110,000 clones, around 89% being singletons. For this clone: Its antigen remains unknown.

Germline V gene lookup returns CDR1 MNHEY and CDR2 SMNVEV (reference sequence). Trimming at V came to 7 bases and at J to 0 bases, leaving 5 bases not matched to a gene. The CDR3 totals 15 residues. The sequences come from peripheral blood mononuclear cells (PBMCs), collected before the second cycle of nivolumab. The V and J genes are TRBV27 and TRBJ2-1, with 8 positions matching TRBD2. This TCR was recovered from a human donor with classical Hodgkin lymphoma. In DNA form, the CDR3 reads TGTGCCAGCACCAAAGGGACTAGCTCCTACAATGAGCAGTTCTTC. Translated: CASTKGTSSYNEQFF.